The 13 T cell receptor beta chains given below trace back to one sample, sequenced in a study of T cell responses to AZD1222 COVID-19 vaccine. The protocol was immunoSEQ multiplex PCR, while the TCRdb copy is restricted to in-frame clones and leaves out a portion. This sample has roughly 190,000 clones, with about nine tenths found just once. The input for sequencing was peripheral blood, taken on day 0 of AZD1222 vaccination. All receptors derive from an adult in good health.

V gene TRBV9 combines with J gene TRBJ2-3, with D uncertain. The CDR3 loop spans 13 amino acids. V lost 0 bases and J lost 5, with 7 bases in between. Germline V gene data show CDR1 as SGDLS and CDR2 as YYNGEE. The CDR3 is CASSVDVVDTQYF. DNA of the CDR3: TGTGCCAGCAGCGTAGATGTGGTAGATACGCAGTATTTT.

CDR3 sequence (DNA): TGCGCCAGCAGCTTGGATAGTAGCGGGAGGGCCAGGGAGACCCAGTACTTC. This sequence encodes CASSLDSSGRARETQYF. The chain uses TRBV5-1 and TRBJ2-5; 11 nucleotides agree with TRBD2. There are 17 residues in the CDR3. CDR1 is SGHRS and CDR2 is YFSETQ in the germline V gene. V lost 0 bases, J lost 5 bases, and 9 bases stayed unmatched. Full variable domain (missing parts from reference TRBV5-1 and TRBJ2-5): KAGVTQTPRYLIKTRGQQVTLSCSPISGHRSVSWYQQTPGQGLQFLFEYFSETQRNKGNFPGRFSGRQFSNSRSEMNVSTLELGDSALYLCASSLDSSGRARETQYFGPGTRLLVL.

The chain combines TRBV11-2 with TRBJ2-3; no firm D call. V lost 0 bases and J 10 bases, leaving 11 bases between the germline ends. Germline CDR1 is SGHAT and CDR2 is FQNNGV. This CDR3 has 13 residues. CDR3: CASSLERPGAQYF. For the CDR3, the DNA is TGTGCCAGCAGCTTAGAGCGCCCTGGGGCGCAGTATTTT.

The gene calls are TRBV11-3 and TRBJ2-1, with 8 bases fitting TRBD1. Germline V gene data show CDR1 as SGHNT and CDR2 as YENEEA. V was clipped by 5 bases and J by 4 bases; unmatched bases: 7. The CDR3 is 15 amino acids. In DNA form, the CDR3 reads TGTGCCAGCAGCCCCGGACAGGGTAGTTACAATGAGCAGTTCTTC. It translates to CASSPGQGSYNEQFF.

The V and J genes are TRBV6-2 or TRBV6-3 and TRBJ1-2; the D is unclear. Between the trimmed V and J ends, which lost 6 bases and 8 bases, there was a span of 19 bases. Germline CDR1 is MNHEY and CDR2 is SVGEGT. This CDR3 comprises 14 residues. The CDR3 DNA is TGTGCCAGCAGCTGGGATTCCGCCGGTTGGGGCTACACCTTC. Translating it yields CASSWDSAGWGYTF.

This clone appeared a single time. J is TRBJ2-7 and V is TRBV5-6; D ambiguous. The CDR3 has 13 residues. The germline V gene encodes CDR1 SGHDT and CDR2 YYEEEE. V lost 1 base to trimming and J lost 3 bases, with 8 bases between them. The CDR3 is CASSLRRDYEQYF. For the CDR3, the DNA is TGTGCCAGCAGCTTGCGAAGGGACTACGAGCAGTACTTC.

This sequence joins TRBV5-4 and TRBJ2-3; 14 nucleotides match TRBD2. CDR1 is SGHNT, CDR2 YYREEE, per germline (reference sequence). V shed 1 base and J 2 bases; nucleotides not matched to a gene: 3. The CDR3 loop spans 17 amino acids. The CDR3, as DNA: TGTGCCAGCAGCTTGAGGGGACTAGCGGGGGCCACAGATACGCAGTATTTT. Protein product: CASSLRGLAGATDTQYF.

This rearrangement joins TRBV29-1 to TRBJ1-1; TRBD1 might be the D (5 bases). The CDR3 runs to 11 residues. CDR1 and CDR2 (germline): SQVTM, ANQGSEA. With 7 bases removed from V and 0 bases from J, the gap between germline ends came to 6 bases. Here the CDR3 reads CSGQMNTEAFF. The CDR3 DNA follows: TGCAGCGGACAGATGAACACTGAAGCTTTCTTT.

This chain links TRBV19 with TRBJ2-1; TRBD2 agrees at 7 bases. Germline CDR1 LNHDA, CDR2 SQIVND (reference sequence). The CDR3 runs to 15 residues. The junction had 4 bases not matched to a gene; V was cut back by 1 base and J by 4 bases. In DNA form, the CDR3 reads TGTGCCAGTAGTATAGGGCTAGCGGAGTACAATGAGCAGTTCTTC. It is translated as CASSIGLAEYNEQFF.

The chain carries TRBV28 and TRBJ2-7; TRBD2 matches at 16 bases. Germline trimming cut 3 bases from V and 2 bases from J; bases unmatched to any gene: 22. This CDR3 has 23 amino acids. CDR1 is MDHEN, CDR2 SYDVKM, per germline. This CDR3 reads CASSLDQWGTGLAGGIIPYEQYF. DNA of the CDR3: TGTGCCAGCAGTTTGGACCAATGGGGAACGGGACTAGCGGGGGGGATTATCCCCTACGAGCAGTACTTC. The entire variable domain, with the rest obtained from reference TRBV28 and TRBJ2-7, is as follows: DVKVTQSSRYLVKRTGEKVFLECVQDMDHENMFWYRQDPGLGLRLIYFSYDVKMKEKGDIPEGYSVSREKKERFSLILESASTNQTSMYLCASSLDQWGTGLAGGIIPYEQYFGPGTRLTVT.

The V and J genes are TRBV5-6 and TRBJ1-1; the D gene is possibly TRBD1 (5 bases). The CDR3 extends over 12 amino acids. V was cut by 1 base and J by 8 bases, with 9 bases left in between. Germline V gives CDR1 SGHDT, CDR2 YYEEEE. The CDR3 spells CASSLTGDEAFF. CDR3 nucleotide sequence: TGTGCCAGCAGCTTGACGGGGGACGAAGCTTTCTTT.

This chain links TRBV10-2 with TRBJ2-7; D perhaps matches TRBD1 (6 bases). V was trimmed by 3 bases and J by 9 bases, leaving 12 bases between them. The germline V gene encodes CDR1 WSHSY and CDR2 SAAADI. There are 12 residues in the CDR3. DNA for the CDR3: TGCGCCAGCAGTGAATACAGGGAAGTGCAGTACTTC. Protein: CASSEYREVQYF.

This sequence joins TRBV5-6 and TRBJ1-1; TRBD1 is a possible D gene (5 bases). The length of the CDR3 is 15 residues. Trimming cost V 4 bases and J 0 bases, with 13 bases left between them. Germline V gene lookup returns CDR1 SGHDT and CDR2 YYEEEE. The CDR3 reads CASSRTMGVNTEAFF. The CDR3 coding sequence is TGTGCCAGCAGCCGCACGATGGGGGTGAACACTGAAGCTTTCTTT.